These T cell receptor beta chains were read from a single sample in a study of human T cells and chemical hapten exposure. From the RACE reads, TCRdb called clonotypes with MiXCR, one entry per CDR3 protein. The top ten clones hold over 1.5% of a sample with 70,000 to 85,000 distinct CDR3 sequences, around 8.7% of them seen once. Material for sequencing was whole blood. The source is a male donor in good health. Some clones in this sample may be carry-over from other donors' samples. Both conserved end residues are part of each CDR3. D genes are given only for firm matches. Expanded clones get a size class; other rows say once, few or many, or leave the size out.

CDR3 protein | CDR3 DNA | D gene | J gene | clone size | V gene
CASTNVGSDGELFF | TGTGCCAGCACCAATGTCGGGTCAGACGGGGAGCTGTTTTTT | NA | TRBJ2-2 | many | TRBV3-1
CASSPRAQSTDTQYF | TGTGCCAGCAGCCCCCGGGCCCAGAGCACAGATACGCAGTATTTT | NA | TRBJ2-3 | few | TRBV11-2
CASSPTTGPLQPQHF | TGTGCCAGCAGCCCAACGACAGGGCCGCTTCAGCCCCAGCATTTT | TRBD1 | TRBJ1-5 | NA | TRBV7-9
CASSPDRGPTYEQYF | TGTGCCAGCAGCCCGGACAGGGGGCCGACCTACGAGCAGTACTTC | TRBD1 | TRBJ2-7 | few | TRBV5-5
CASSLRTGIDDYGYTF | TGTGCCAGCAGTTTACGGACAGGGATTGATGACTATGGCTACACCTTC | TRBD1 | TRBJ1-2 | few | TRBV12-3/TRBV12-4
CASSIDPGPTEAFF | TGTGCCAGTAGTATAGACCCCGGTCCCACTGAAGCTTTCTTT | NA | TRBJ1-1 | NA | TRBV19
CSVLTGPLASLF | TGCAGCGTTCTAACCGGGCCCCTGGCGTCTCTCTTT | NA | TRBJ1-1 | NA | TRBV29-1
CAIATSGSEETQYF | TGTGCCATTGCGACTAGCGGGAGCGAAGAGACCCAGTACTTC | TRBD2 | TRBJ2-5 | NA | TRBV10-3
CATESGRYYEQYF | TGTGCCACCGAAAGCGGGAGATACTACGAGCAGTACTTC | TRBD2 | TRBJ2-7 | NA | TRBV19
CASFTGGEQYF | TGTGCCAGCTTCACAGGGGGCGAGCAGTACTTC | TRBD1 | TRBJ2-7 | few | TRBV6-2/TRBV6-3
CASSRPGLYNEQFF | TGTGCCAGCAGCCGGCCGGGACTCTACAATGAGCAGTTCTTC | NA | TRBJ2-1 | NA | TRBV11-1
CASSSGGAVNTDTQYF | TGTGCCAGCAGTTCCGGCGGGGCAGTCAACACAGATACGCAGTATTTT | NA | TRBJ2-3 | NA | TRBV12-3/TRBV12-4
CASSAGLAGGSSYEQYF | TGTGCCAGTAGTGCGGGACTAGCGGGAGGGAGCTCCTACGAGCAGTACTTC | TRBD2 | TRBJ2-7 | few | TRBV19
CASSRLPYGYTF | TGTGCCAGCAGCCGCCTCCCCTATGGCTACACCTTC | NA | TRBJ1-2 | NA | TRBV6-5
CASSSTGLRTDTQYF | TGTGCCAGCAGTTCGACAGGTCTCCGCACAGATACGCAGTATTTT | NA | TRBJ2-3 | few | TRBV12-3/TRBV12-4
CASSSGQGGTDTQYF | TGTGCCAGCAGCTCCGGACAGGGAGGCACAGATACGCAGTATTTT | TRBD1 | TRBJ2-3 | few | TRBV7-9
CASRTLRTPDGNQPQHF | TGTGCAAGTCGCACGCTAAGGACCCCCGATGGAAATCAGCCCCAGCATTTT | NA | TRBJ1-5 | NA | TRBV12-2
CASSLSGGDEQYF | TGTGCCAGCAGCTTAAGTGGGGGTGACGAGCAGTACTTC | NA | TRBJ2-7 | few | TRBV7-2
CASSPPRDYVRTDTQYF | TGTGCCAGCAGTCCCCCCCGGGACTACGTACGCACAGATACGCAGTATTTT | TRBD2 | TRBJ2-3 | NA | TRBV27
CASSLRGPTDTQYF | TGTGCCAGCAGCTTAAGGGGCCCCACAGATACGCAGTATTTT | NA | TRBJ2-3 | NA | TRBV7-6
CASSYSFPGTNTGELFF | TGTGCCAGCAGTTACTCCTTTCCGGGGACGAACACCGGGGAGCTGTTTTTT | NA | TRBJ2-2 | NA | TRBV6-5
CASSSSSGRYQETQYF | TGTGCCAGCAGCTCCTCTAGCGGGAGGTACCAAGAGACCCAGTACTTC | TRBD2 | TRBJ2-5 | NA | TRBV7-6
CASSTAGLSNQPQHF | TGTGCCAGCAGCACGGCGGGCTTGAGCAATCAGCCCCAGCATTTT | NA | TRBJ1-5 | many | TRBV5-8
CASSLEGRPQETQYF | TGCGCCAGCAGCTTGGAAGGACGCCCTCAAGAGACCCAGTACTTC | NA | TRBJ2-5 | few | TRBV5-1
CASSYTDRGLSGNTIYF | TGTGCCAGCAGTTATACGGACAGGGGATTATCTGGAAACACCATATATTTT | TRBD1 | TRBJ1-3 | NA | TRBV6-5
CASSRDSLGNSPLHF | TGTGCCAGCAGTCGGGACTCCCTCGGGAATTCACCCCTCCACTTT | NA | TRBJ1-6 | few | TRBV2
CAIRDGQSTDTQYF | TGTGCCATCAGGGATGGACAAAGCACAGATACGCAGTATTTT | NA | TRBJ2-3 | NA | TRBV10-3
CASSKTFNGNEQYF | TGTGCCAGCAGTAAAACCTTCAACGGGAACGAGCAGTACTTC | NA | TRBJ2-7 | NA | TRBV25-1